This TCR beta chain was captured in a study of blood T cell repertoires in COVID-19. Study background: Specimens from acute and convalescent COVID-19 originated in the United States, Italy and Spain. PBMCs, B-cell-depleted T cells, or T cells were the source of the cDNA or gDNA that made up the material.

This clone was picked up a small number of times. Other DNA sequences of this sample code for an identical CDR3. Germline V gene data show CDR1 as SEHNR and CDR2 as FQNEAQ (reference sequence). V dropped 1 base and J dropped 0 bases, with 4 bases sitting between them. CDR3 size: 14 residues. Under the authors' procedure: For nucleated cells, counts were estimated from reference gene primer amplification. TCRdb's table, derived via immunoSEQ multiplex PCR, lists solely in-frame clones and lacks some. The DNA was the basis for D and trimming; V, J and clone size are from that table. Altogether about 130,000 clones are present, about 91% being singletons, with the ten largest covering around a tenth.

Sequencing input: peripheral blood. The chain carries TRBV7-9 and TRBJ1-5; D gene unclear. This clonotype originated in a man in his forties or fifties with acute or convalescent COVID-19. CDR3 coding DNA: TGTGCCAGCAGCTTAGACAATAGCAATCAGCCCCAGCATTTT. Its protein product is CASSLDNSNQPQHF.